Below, 27 T cell receptor beta chains from the same sample are listed, as sequenced in a study of T cells after yellow fever vaccination (dated by TCRdb to the late 2010s). The library came from 5' RACE. The sequencing machine was an Illumina NovaSeq 6000. The public reads were quality trimmed at Q25 with fastp and then assembled into clones with MiXCR by TCRdb, keeping productive beta chains. Entries that share a CDR3 protein sequence are merged under the most common genes and DNA. This sample holds 100,000 to 150,000 distinct CDR3 sequences; about 8.8% were observed only once. Of the sample, less than 40% falls within the top ten clones. The sample's treatment or condition label, decoded: live attenuated yellow fever vaccine strain. The sequences come from CD8+ T cells sorted from PBMCs, collected on the day of the yellow fever booster vaccination. These receptors all come from a man younger than 35 who received the YFV17D yellow fever vaccine.

This clonotype was recorded many times. The chain is built from TRBV4-1 and TRBJ2-3; tentatively, D is TRBD1 (5 bases). The length of the CDR3 is 15 residues. Between the trimmed V and J ends, which lost 7 bases and 0 bases, there was a span of 14 bases. The germline V gene encodes CDR1 MGHRA and CDR2 YSYEKL. CDR3 protein: CASTVRVGSTDTQYF. DNA for the CDR3: TGCGCCAGCACCGTCAGGGTGGGAAGCACAGATACGCAGTATTTT.

The genes are TRBV6-2 or TRBV6-3 and TRBJ1-5; 7 nucleotides agree with TRBD1. V lost 11 bases, J lost 4 bases, and 11 bases stayed unmatched. Germline-derived CDR1 and CDR2 are MNHEY and SVGEGT. The CDR3 extends over 14 amino acids. The CDR3 is CAAETSGGNQPQHF. The CDR3 DNA reads as TGTGCCGCCGAGACTTCAGGGGGTAATCAGCCCCAGCATTTT.

The table lists this clonotype with a few counts. V usage is TRBV29-1 and J usage is TRBJ2-7; D gene ambiguous. V was clipped by 1 base and J by 4 bases, with 11 bases between them. The CDR3 runs 13 residues. The V gene's germline CDR1 is SQVTM and CDR2 ANQGSEA. CDR3 in amino acids: CSVEAPDGYEQYF. CDR3 DNA: TGCAGCGTTGAAGCCCCGGACGGTTACGAGCAGTACTTC.

This clonotype was seen at least ten times. The V call is TRBV4-3, the J call TRBJ2-5; TRBD1 matches 7 bases. Germline trimming cut 1 base from V and 4 bases from J; bases unmatched to any gene: 9. CDR1 and CDR2 (germline): LGHNA, YSLEER. This CDR3 contains 16 residues. The DNA for the CDR3 is TGCGCCAGCAGCCAAGCGGAAGGGGGCTGGGTAGAGACCCAGTACTTC. Amino acids: CASSQAEGGWVETQYF.

The DNA for the CDR3 is TGTGCCATCAGTGAGTCGAGAGGGGGCCTAGGGGAGACCCAGTACTTC. As protein: CAISESRGGLGETQYF. The chain couples TRBV10-3 to TRBJ2-5; 7 bases align to TRBD1. CDR1 is ENHRY, CDR2 SYGVKD, per germline. This CDR3 region has 16 residues. Germline trimming cut 0 bases from V and 5 bases from J; bases unmatched to any gene: 9.

The CDR3 here is CASSSPGQGARDTQYF. In DNA form, the CDR3 reads TGTGCCAGCAGTTCTCCGGGACAGGGGGCGAGGGATACGCAGTATTTT. J is TRBJ2-3 and V is TRBV12-3 or TRBV12-4; TRBD1 agrees at 12 bases. The CDR3 runs 16 residues. J gave up 6 bases and V 4 bases, and 8 bases lay outside the gene matches.

This clonotype was found many times. V usage is TRBV6-5 and J usage is TRBJ2-2, with D tentatively TRBD1 (6 bases). Germline V gene sequence: CDR1 MNHEY, CDR2 SVGAGI. CDR3 length equals 13 residues. V was shortened by 10 bases and J by 3 bases, with 12 bases between the two germline ends. The CDR3 spells CATQGGYTGELFF. CDR3 nucleotide sequence: TGTGCCACTCAAGGGGGTTACACCGGGGAGCTGTTTTTT.

The J gene is TRBJ2-5, the V gene TRBV5-4; the D call may be TRBD1 or TRBD2 (6 bases each). The CDR3 length is 14 residues. The V end lost 1 base, the J end lost 5 bases, and 12 bases lay between the germline ends. Germline V gives CDR1 SGHNT, CDR2 YYREEE (reference sequence). CDR3 in amino acids: CASSLRGLEETQYF. DNA for the CDR3: TGTGCCAGCAGCTTGCGGGGGCTCGAGGAGACCCAGTACTTC.

This clonotype has ten or more counts. The rearrangement joins TRBV5-1 to TRBJ1-1, with D hard to call. V gave up 0 bases and J gave up 3 bases, with 12 bases separating them. The germline gives CDR1 SGHRS, CDR2 YFSETQ. This CDR3 is 15 amino acids long. CDR3 nucleotides: TGCGCCAGCAGCTTGGTTTGGGGTAGGGACACTGAAGCTTTCTTT. Translating gives CASSLVWGRDTEAFF.

There are a few counts of this clonotype. The chain links TRBV24-1 to TRBJ2-7; tentative D call: TRBD1 (6 bases). V was clipped by 4 bases and J by 6 bases, with 9 bases between them. Germline loops: CDR1 KGHDR, CDR2 SFDVKD. This CDR3 spans 12 amino acids. The CDR3 nucleotides read TGTGCCACCAGTGACCTCAGGGGCGAGCAGTACTTC. As protein: CATSDLRGEQYF.

The chain combines TRBV7-9 with TRBJ2-2; 8 bases fit TRBD2. The germline CDR1 and CDR2 sequences are SEHNR and FQNEAQ (reference sequence). The CDR3 is 13 amino acids. J gave up 4 bases and V 5 bases, and 0 bases lay outside the gene matches. CDR3 region: CASSGTSTGELFF. CDR3 in DNA: TGTGCCAGCAGCGGGACTAGCACCGGGGAGCTGTTTTTT.

This chain connects TRBV2 to TRBJ1-5; TRBD1 might be the D (5 bases). Germline V gene sequence: CDR1 SNHLY, CDR2 FYNNEI. V gave up 8 bases and J gave up 2 bases, with 16 bases separating them. This CDR3 region has 15 residues. The DNA for the CDR3 is TGTGCCAGCCGTCCAGGGCGGGGTGGCAATCAGCCCCAGCATTTT. This translates into CASRPGRGGNQPQHF.

The chain links TRBV6-5 to TRBJ1-2, with D unresolved. The CDR3 has 13 residues. CDR1 and CDR2 (germline): MNHEY, SVGAGI. V dropped 0 bases and J dropped 6 bases, with 8 bases sitting between them. The CDR3 sequence is CASSYSSGDGYTF. DNA for the CDR3: TGTGCCAGCAGTTACTCTTCCGGGGATGGCTACACCTTC.

This chain joins TRBV19 and TRBJ2-1; TRBD2 agrees at 8 bases. The junction had 5 bases not matched to a gene; V was cut back by 1 base and J by 15 bases. CDR3 length: 12 residues. CDR1 and CDR2 from the germline V gene are LNHDA and SQIVND (reference sequence). CDR3 residues: CASSIAGGPVFF. CDR3 in DNA: TGTGCCAGTAGTATAGCGGGGGGGCCTGTGTTCTTC.

The chain links TRBV29-1 to TRBJ2-1, with no clear D. CDR1 is SQVTM and CDR2 is ANQGSEA in the germline V gene. The CDR3 has 14 amino acids. Trimming pared 1 base from V and 0 bases from J, leaving 7 bases between. CDR3 in DNA: TGCAGCGTTGAAGGGACGCCCTCCTACAATGAGCAGTTCTTC. This encodes CSVEGTPSYNEQFF.

This clonotype has a handful of counts. The rearrangement uses TRBV3-1 and TRBJ2-3; 7 nucleotides match TRBD1. The CDR3 has 15 residues. Germline V gives CDR1 LGHDT, CDR2 YNNKEL (reference sequence). V lost 3 bases, J lost 4 bases, and 7 bases stayed unmatched. The CDR3 DNA reads as TGTGCCAGCAGCCATTCAAGGGGGCGCCCAGATACGCAGTATTTT. Translation gives CASSHSRGRPDTQYF.

This clonotype appeared a few times. V is TRBV6-5 and J is TRBJ2-7; perhaps TRBD2 as D (7 bases). Germline CDR1 is MNHEY and CDR2 is SVGAGI. Trimming took 7 bases from V and 2 from J, leaving 18 bases between them. The CDR3 spans 15 residues. CDR3: CASNPRGGLPYEQYF. DNA for the CDR3: TGTGCCAGCAACCCACGCGGGGGCCTCCCCTACGAGCAGTACTTC.

The rearrangement links TRBV28 to TRBJ2-7; 8 bases match TRBD1. This CDR3 comprises 18 residues. Germline CDR1 reads MDHEN; CDR2 reads SYDVKM. The V gene end was trimmed by 5 bases and the J gene end by 2 bases; junction bases not matched to a gene: 17. The CDR3 reads CASSLIPGQGRRAYEQYV. The CDR3 region has the DNA TGTGCCAGCAGTCTCATCCCAGGACAGGGAAGGAGAGCCTACGAGCAGTACGTC.

This clonotype was recorded a few times. V usage is TRBV7-6 and J usage is TRBJ2-7, with 11 bases lining up with TRBD2. This CDR3 contains 15 residues. V shed 5 bases, J shed 2 bases, and the junction held 5 bases outside the gene matches. From germline, CDR1 is SGHVS and CDR2 FNYEAQ. CDR3: CASSPTSGGTYEQYF. CDR3 in DNA: TGTGCCAGCAGCCCTACTAGCGGGGGAACCTACGAGCAGTACTTC.

This clonotype was observed a few times. The chain recombines TRBV7-8 with TRBJ1-2; 8 nucleotides line up with TRBD1. CDR1 SGHVS and CDR2 FQNEAQ come from the germline V gene. The CDR3 runs to 14 residues. V was pared by 3 bases and J by 6 bases, with 6 bases of the junction left unmatched. The CDR3 DNA is TGTGCCAGCAGCTTGGCGGACAGGGCGAATGGCTACACCTTC. Encoded protein: CASSLADRANGYTF.

This clonotype was counted a few times. The chain recombines TRBV7-2 with TRBJ1-1; D uncertain. The germline V and J ends were trimmed by 2 bases and 3 bases, with 10 bases remaining between them. Germline values: CDR1 SGHTA, CDR2 FQGNSA. The length of the CDR3 is 14 residues. The CDR3 region is CASSLTARDTEAFF. Here the CDR3 DNA reads TGTGCCAGCAGCTTAACAGCGCGAGACACTGAAGCTTTCTTT.

The rearrangement links TRBV9 to TRBJ2-3; D is uncertain. Germline V gene lookup returns CDR1 SGDLS and CDR2 YYNGEE. This CDR3 is built from 16 residues. V lost 2 bases to trimming and J lost 2 bases, with 15 bases between them. CDR3 DNA sequence: TGTGCCAGCAGCGTCTACGAAAATCCGAACACAGATACGCAGTATTTT. Protein sequence: CASSVYENPNTDTQYF.

This clonotype was counted between two and nine times. The chain carries TRBV4-1 and TRBJ2-2; D remains ambiguous. This CDR3 is built from 15 residues. Trimming pared 4 bases from V and 4 bases from J, leaving 13 bases between. The V gene's germline CDR1 is MGHRA and CDR2 YSYEKL. The DNA of the CDR3 is TGCGCCAGCAGCCTACTAAAAGTGTTCACCGGGGAGCTGTTTTTT. Translating it yields CASSLLKVFTGELFF.

This clonotype was counted only a few times. The rearrangement links TRBV25-1 to TRBJ2-7; the D gene is possibly TRBD1 (5 bases). The CDR3 loop spans 13 amino acids. Germline V gene sequence: CDR1 MGHDK, CDR2 SYGVNS. Trimming removed 4 bases at V and 5 bases at J, with 12 bases between. The CDR3 DNA follows: TGTGCCAGCAGTGGGAGACAGAACAACGAGCAGTACTTC. It is translated as CASSGRQNNEQYF.

This clonotype was counted a few times. J is TRBJ1-2 and V is TRBV7-6; D is undetermined. This CDR3 comprises 13 residues. The V end was cut by 1 base, the J end by 2 bases, with 5 bases between. The germline V gene has CDR1 SGHVS and CDR2 FNYEAQ. Here the CDR3 reads CASSLGINYGYTF. The CDR3 DNA is TGTGCCAGCAGCTTAGGCATAAACTATGGCTACACCTTC.

This clonotype was found many times. The CDR3 reads CASSYRNTEAFF. DNA for the CDR3: TGTGCCAGCAGTTACAGAAACACTGAAGCTTTCTTT. The chain uses TRBV6-2 or TRBV6-3 and TRBJ1-1; D gene uncertain. In germline, CDR1 is MNHEY, CDR2 SVGEGT. V lost 2 bases and J lost 2, with 3 bases in between. This CDR3 has 12 residues.

This clonotype was detected only a few times. The CDR3 spells CASSLEGSFYGYTF. The CDR3 nucleotides are TGTGCCAGCAGTTTGGAAGGGAGTTTCTATGGCTACACCTTC. The chain combines TRBV12-3 or TRBV12-4 with TRBJ1-2; D ambiguous. The CDR3 is made up of 14 amino acids. Trimming removed 3 bases from V and 4 bases from J, with 12 bases in between.